The present T cell receptor beta chain was sequenced within a study of cytomegalovirus exposure and HLA in healthy donors. Study findings and constraints: The number of N-insertions in an Asian-associated ancestry cluster was reportedly below the roughly 670-donor mean in a later analysis. TCR beta V- and J-gene trimming, according to a later analysis, was linked to a missense DCLRE1C variant. In a later analysis, at a false discovery rate of 0.05, 15,000 to 20,000 TCR beta sequences matched HLA alleles.

The V gene end was trimmed by 1 base and the J gene end by 3 bases; junction bases not matched to a gene: 7. The CDR3 covers 16 residues. Germline V CDR1 and CDR2: MNHEY, SMNVEV (reference sequence). This clone showed up just a few times. What it binds is not known. Use of 60 Vbeta and 13 Jbeta primers characterized the PCR. Libraries were prepared by immunoSEQ multiplex PCR; TCRdb keeps only in-frame clonotypes and omits some of them. The data show 100,000 to 150,000 clones, more than 8% seen once. The donors gave bone marrow, and they were healthy. Source material: PBMCs. The chain recombines TRBV27 with TRBJ2-7, with 9 bases lining up with TRBD2. The TCR originated in a man in his forties in good health and CMV-seronegative. The chain's CDR3 is CASSLFGTSRRYEQYF. The CDR3 DNA reads as TGTGCCAGCAGTTTATTCGGGACTAGCAGACGCTACGAGCAGTACTTC.